This entry is about one T cell receptor (beta chain). Its antigen is undetermined. The data stem from a study of CD8+ T cells in alopecia areata. As for the study in general: Treated patients' severity was scored by percentage of affected scalp area. Study findings and constraints: Lesional scalp, notably in alopecia totalis/universalis, had clonality above that of normal scalp. Scalp and blood samples kept many expanded lesional clones throughout tofacitinib.

The CDR3 covers 16 residues. The germline V gene has CDR1 SGHNT and CDR2 YYREEE (reference sequence). Trimming removed 2 bases at V and 0 bases at J, with 12 bases between. Treatment: oral pan-JAK inhibitor, 5-10 mg twice daily. It was cDNA, reverse transcribed from extracted RNA, that served as the sequencing template. TCRdb keeps only in-frame clones here, not all; method: immunoSEQ multiplex PCR. Of 180,000 or so clones listed, approximately 49% are singletons. The input for sequencing was CD8+ T cells sorted from blood, taken between weeks 51 and 52, from a patient treated with tofacitinib. The TCR originated in a human donor with alopecia areata. The gene calls are TRBV5-4 and TRBJ1-3, with D hard to call. The CDR3 region has the DNA TGTGCCAGCAGCTTTTACACCTACCGCTCTGGAAACACCATATATTTT. Residues: CASSFYTYRSGNTIYF.